The sample holds many counts of the clone carrying this T cell receptor beta chain. Its target is unknown. During its preparation, the TCRbeta library received unique molecular identifiers. MiXCR, run by TCRdb on the PCR reads, gives a single entry per CDR3 protein. Seen here are more than 120,000 distinct CDR3 sequences, around 9% observed once, and the top ten hold about a sixth. These data belong to a study of T-cell reconstitution after alpha-beta-depleted transplantation in children. Notes on the study in general: A year had passed since transplant, and T-cell counts and diversity by then came mostly from newly produced T cells. In patients about two months after transplant, alpha-beta T cells reportedly arose from several hundred expanded graft clones.

The CDR3 has 12 residues. CDR1 SGHDT and CDR2 YYEEEE come from the germline V gene. V was trimmed by 6 bases and J by 2 bases, leaving 9 bases between them. Source: PBMCs, mostly from graft donor cells, taken 180 days after TCRalphabeta/CD19-depleted stem cell transplant. The TCR originated in a female patient aged 2-9 years who had a stem cell transplant for congenital amegakaryocytic thrombocytopenia, so the T cells may come from the graft donor. This chain links TRBV5-6 with TRBJ2-7; D not resolved. The CDR3 region has the DNA TGTGCCAGCATGGGGATCCCCTACGAGCAGTACTTC. This encodes CASMGIPYEQYF.